This T cell receptor beta chain stems from a study of T cell repertoires in cytomegalovirus infection. In the study overall: Matching HLA type and CMV infection were both indicated by public TCR beta signatures. Points from the study as a whole: CMV-specific TCR beta clonotypes restricted by HLA-C were the ones dominating the ex vivo response. There were carriers of CMV plus the relevant HLA, and cumulative public TCR beta family frequency identified them.

Points on this clonotype: Its specificity is unknown.

Trimming removed 3 bases from V and 8 bases from J, with 17 bases in between. The germline CDR1 and CDR2 sequences are MNHNS and SASEGT. The length of the CDR3 is 15 residues. A single record per CDR3 protein comes from TCRdb applying MiXCR to the reads. There are approximately 750,000 distinct CDR3 sequences in the sample; approximately 34% occur only once, and about 2.8% lies in the top ten. The sequence was collected from a human donor in good health (CMV status not recorded). Some clones in this sample may be carry-over from other donors' samples. Sample: PBMCs. This chain uses TRBV6-1 with TRBJ1-3; D might be TRBD1 (5 bases). The CDR3 DNA is TGTGCCAGCAGTGATACCGGGACCTGGGAGTACACCATATATTTT. Translation gives CASSDTGTWEYTIYF.